These T cell receptor beta chains were read from a single sample in a study of Tregs in tolerant kidney transplant recipients. TCRdb keeps only in-frame clones here, not all; method: immunoSEQ multiplex PCR. The data hold about 240,000 clones, with about four fifths observed a single time. Sequenced input: CD4+ T cells from blood. The receptors shown here come from a human donor in good health. Each CDR3 is given with its conserved first and last residue. D genes are given only for firm matches. Only part of the rows carry a size: once, few, many, or a class if the clone is expanded.

>NA|NA|TRBV6-5|TRBJ1-4
TGTGCCAGCAGTACCAGGAATGAAAAACTGTTTTTT
CASSTRNEKLFF
>NA|TRBD1|TRBV30|TRBJ1-3
TGTGCCTGGAGTGTAAGGGCACAGGGGATAAGAACCATATATTTT
CAWSVRAQGIRTIYF
>once|TRBD2|TRBV11-2|TRBJ2-5
TGTGCCAGCAGCTTAGCGACGGGGGGATATTACGAGACCCAGTACTTC
CASSLATGGYYETQYF
>NA|TRBD1|TRBV5-4|TRBJ2-7
TGTGCCAGCACTACAGGGGATAGCTCCTACGAGCAGTACTTC
CASTTGDSSYEQYF
>NA|TRBD2|TRBV29-1|TRBJ2-5
TGCAGCGTTGAAGGGACTAGCGGGGTTAAGACCCAGTACTTC
CSVEGTSGVKTQYF
>NA|TRBD2|TRBV7-3|TRBJ2-1
TGTGCCAGCAGCCCCCCCGAGCGGGGGACATCCTACAATGAGCAGTTCTTC
CASSPPERGTSYNEQFF
>NA|NA|TRBV1|TRBJ1-5
TGCACCAGCAGCCAAGAAACCACGACAGGGTGCAATCAGCCCCAGCATTTT
CTSSQETTTGCNQPQHF
>few|NA|TRBV5-1|TRBJ1-2
TGCGCCAGCAGCTTGTTCCAGCAGGGGCAGGATGGCTACACCTTC
CASSLFQQGQDGYTF
>once|TRBD1|TRBV6-5|TRBJ1-1
TGTGCCAGCAGAGAGCCGGGACAGGGGGCCACTGAAGCTTTCTTT
CASREPGQGATEAFF
>NA|NA|TRBV11-2|TRBJ2-3
TGTGCCAGCAGCACAAATTCAGCAGATACGCAGTATTTT
CASSTNSADTQYF
>NA|NA|TRBV2|TRBJ2-1
TGTGCCAGCACCGTGACCCCCGGTGGTAGCGCAAGAGATTCCTACAATGAGCAGTTCTTC
CASTVTPGGSARDSYNEQFF
>NA|NA|TRBV6-5|TRBJ1-2
TGTGCCAGCAGTTTAAGGCGTCCCCCTAACTATGGCTACACCTTC
CASSLRRPPNYGYTF
>NA|NA|TRBV19|TRBJ1-3
TGTGCCAGTATGGTGCCGGGGGGTACTGGAAACACCATATATTTT
CASMVPGGTGNTIYF
>NA|NA|TRBV6-5|TRBJ2-5
TGTGCCAGCAGTTACTCTGGCAGGGGAGAGACCCAGTACTTC
CASSYSGRGETQYF
>NA|NA|TRBV20-1|TRBJ1-3
TGCAGTGCCCCCGACGGAAACACCATATATTTT
CSAPDGNTIYF
>few|TRBD2|TRBV19|TRBJ2-5
TGTGCCAGTAGTCCCAGCAGCCTAGCGGGGGCCATGACCCAGTACTTC
CASSPSSLAGAMTQYF
>NA|TRBD1|TRBV29-1|TRBJ2-5
TGCAGCGCCGGCCGGGACAGCCAAGAGACCCAGTACTTC
CSAGRDSQETQYF
>NA|NA|TRBV18|TRBJ2-5
TGTGCCAGCTCACCGGGCTACCAAGAGACCCAGTACTTC
CASSPGYQETQYF
>NA|NA|TRBV9|TRBJ1-5
TGTGCCAGCAGCATCCGACCGCATCAGCCCCAGCATTTT
CASSIRPHQPQHF
>NA|TRBD1|TRBV18|TRBJ2-7
TGTGCCAGCTCCGGGACAGGAAAATACGAGCAGTACTTC
CASSGTGKYEQYF
>NA|TRBD1|TRBV7-2|TRBJ1-5
TGTGCCAGCAGCCAACAGGGGGCCTGGAATCAGCCCCAGCATTTT
CASSQQGAWNQPQHF
>NA|NA|TRBV29-1|TRBJ1-2
TGCAGCGCCGGGGTATTCTTGGCGGGGCAAATTCGGTACACCTTC
CSAGVFLAGQIRYTF
>NA|NA|TRBV21-1|TRBJ1-1
TGTGCCAGCAGCAAACCCCGGACGGATGAAGCTTTCTTT
CASSKPRTDEAFF
>few|NA|TRBV6-5|TRBJ2-3
TGTGCCAGCACCAGAGGGGGCACAGATACGCAGTATTTT
CASTRGGTDTQYF
>NA|TRBD1|TRBV7-9|TRBJ1-5
TGTGCCAGCAGCCGAACAGGGGGCGAGGATCAGCCCCAGCATTTT
CASSRTGGEDQPQHF
>NA|NA|TRBV5-1|TRBJ2-5
TGCGTCAGCAGCTTACAGGGAGTTGAAGAGACCCAGTACTTC
CVSSLQGVEETQYF
>NA|NA|TRBV4-1|TRBJ1-2
TGCGCCAGCAGCAGAGATCCAGGGGCAGCTAACTATGGCTACACCTTC
CASSRDPGAANYGYTF
>few|NA|TRBV2|TRBJ1-1
TGTGCCAGCAGGATACAGGGTTACACTGAAGCTTTCTTT
CASRIQGYTEAFF
>NA|NA|TRBV19|TRBJ1-5
TGTGCCAGTAGTATAGCCGCCGGGGCCTCGAATCAGCCCCAGCATTTT
CASSIAAGASNQPQHF
>NA|TRBD2|TRBV5-1|TRBJ2-1
TGCGCCAGCAGCGTACGACTAGCGGGAGGGGCGAGTGAGCAGTTCTTC
CASSVRLAGGASEQFF
>NA|TRBD1|TRBV5-1|TRBJ1-2
TGCGCCAGCAGCTTCTGGACAGGGGGCGGGAAAAATGGCTACACCTTC
CASSFWTGGGKNGYTF
>NA|NA|TRBV7-6|TRBJ2-7
TGTGCCAGCAGCTTAGGGGAGGGGGCCGTCTACGAGCAGTACTTC
CASSLGEGAVYEQYF
>NA|TRBD2|TRBV11-3|TRBJ2-1
TGTGCCACCGCGACTAGCGGGAGGGACAATGAGCAGTTCTTC
CATATSGRDNEQFF
>NA|TRBD2|TRBV2|TRBJ2-3
TGTGCCAGCAGTGTGACAAGAACTAGCGGACCCACAGATACGCAGTATTTT
CASSVTRTSGPTDTQYF
>NA|TRBD2|TRBV25-1|TRBJ2-3
TGTGCCAGCAGTGAAGATAGGGTAGCGGGAGGGGCCGCAGATACGCAGTATTTT
CASSEDRVAGGAADTQYF
>NA|NA|TRBV5-4|TRBJ1-4
TGTGCCAGCAGCTTGGCAGGGGATAGTAATGAAAAACTGTTTTTT
CASSLAGDSNEKLFF
>NA|TRBD1|TRBV12-5|TRBJ1-1
TGTGCTAGTGGTTCGCCGACAGGGAGGAACGCTGAAGCTTTCTTT
CASGSPTGRNAEAFF
>NA|NA|TRBV11-2|TRBJ2-2
TGTGCCAGCAGCTTAGATTTGGGTACCCTATCTGGGGAGCTGTTTTTT
CASSLDLGTLSGELFF
>NA|TRBD1|TRBV5-8|TRBJ2-1
TGTGCCAGCAGCTATGGACAGGGGATGGATGAGCAGTTCTTC
CASSYGQGMDEQFF
>few|TRBD2|TRBV2|TRBJ2-3
TGTGCCAACCAGCGGGGGTGGGGACCAGATACGCAGTATTTT
CANQRGWGPDTQYF
>NA|TRBD1|TRBV15|TRBJ2-6
TGTGCCACCAGCTTCGGACACCCGGCCCTGACAGGGTCGATTTCTGGGGCCAACGTCCTGACTTTC
CATSFGHPALTGSISGANVLTF
>few|TRBD1|TRBV19|TRBJ2-7
TGTGCCAGTAGTGGCGGTACGGGACAGACTTCCTACGAGCAGTACTTC
CASSGGTGQTSYEQYF
>NA|NA|TRBV5-4|TRBJ2-6
TGTGCCAGCAGCTTTTACACGGCGGGGGCCAACGTCCTGACTTTC
CASSFYTAGANVLTF
>few|TRBD1|TRBV6-5|TRBJ1-5
TGTGCCAGCAGTTCGTACAGGGGGCAGCCCCAGCATTTT
CASSSYRGQPQHF
>few|NA|TRBV6-5|TRBJ2-1
TGTGCCAGCAGCCAATCACCCCAAAACAATGAGCAGTTCTTC
CASSQSPQNNEQFF
>NA|NA|TRBV6-5|TRBJ1-2
TGTGCCAGCAGAAGGGATTCAAACTATGGCTACACCTTC
CASRRDSNYGYTF
>once|TRBD2|TRBV6-1|TRBJ2-1
TGTGCCAGCAGTAAAACTAGCGGGTACAATGAGCAGTTCTTC
CASSKTSGYNEQFF
>NA|TRBD1|TRBV19|TRBJ2-3
TGTGCCAGTAGTATAACAGGGGCGGGAGATACGCAGTATTTT
CASSITGAGDTQYF
>NA|TRBD2|TRBV4-2|TRBJ2-5
TGTGCCAGCAGCCAAGGGTCAGCTAGCGGGGGGAAGACCCAGTACTTC
CASSQGSASGGKTQYF
>once|NA|TRBV19|TRBJ1-2
TGTGCCAGTAGTATAGGTTCGACCCCCTATGGCTACACCTTC
CASSIGSTPYGYTF
>once|NA|TRBV27|TRBJ2-7
TGTGCCAGCAGTTTAAACCCCAGCTCCTACGAGCAGTACTTC
CASSLNPSSYEQYF
>NA|TRBD1|TRBV7-9|TRBJ1-6
TGTGCCACCCGGACAGGGGGGAATAATTCACCCCTCCACTTT
CATRTGGNNSPLHF
>few|NA|TRBV2|TRBJ2-2
TGTGCCAGCAGTGAAAGAGAGCTCGCGAACACCGGGGAGCTGTTTTTT
CASSERELANTGELFF
>NA|NA|TRBV19|TRBJ2-5
TGTGCCAGTAGTATAGGGGGTTGGTCAGAGACCCAGTACTTC
CASSIGGWSETQYF
>NA|TRBD1|TRBV7-3|TRBJ2-1
TGTGCCAGCAGCCCCAAGCGGACAGGGGACAATGAGCAGTTCTTC
CASSPKRTGDNEQFF